Listed below are T cell receptor beta chains from one sample, sequenced in a study of T-cell memory formation after mild COVID-19. TCRdb used MiXCR to reprocess the 5' RACE reads, holding one entry per CDR3 protein. The sample yields 350,000 to 500,000 distinct CDR3 sequences, less than 25% seen once. Source material: PBMCs or a T cell subset sorted from them (not recorded which). These receptors came from an adult woman who had mild COVID-19 (a few samples of this study predate the infection). Cell type and time point are not known. CDR3s include the opening cysteine and the closing phenylalanine or tryptophan. The D gene is left open where the match is weak. Expanded clones get a size class; other rows say once, few or many, or leave the size out.

abundance	d_gene	j_gene	v_gene	CDR3aa	CDR3nt
few	NA	TRBJ2-3	TRBV5-1	CASSLTGRRSRGTDTQYF	TGCGCCAGCAGCTTGACAGGGAGAAGAAGTAGAGGCACAGATACGCAGTATTTT
NA	TRBD1	TRBJ1-1	TRBV12-3/TRBV12-4	CASSGQGPVNTEAFF	TGTGCCAGCTCGGGACAGGGCCCTGTGAACACTGAAGCTTTCTTT
few	TRBD1	TRBJ1-5	TRBV4-1	CASSQVWDRGNQPQHF	TGCGCCAGCAGCCAAGTCTGGGACAGGGGTAATCAGCCCCAGCATTTT
NA	TRBD2	TRBJ2-5	TRBV6-1	CASSEAPPGGPRETQYF	TGTGCCAGCAGTGAAGCGCCCCCGGGGGGGCCGCGAGAGACCCAGTACTTC
few	TRBD2	TRBJ2-5	TRBV27	CASSSGLVQETQYF	TGTGCCAGCAGTTCGGGACTAGTTCAAGAGACCCAGTACTTC
NA	NA	TRBJ2-3	TRBV4-1	CASSQPRKGVSTDTQYF	TGCGCCAGCAGCCAACCCCGTAAGGGGGTTAGCACAGATACGCAGTATTTT
few	TRBD2	TRBJ2-3	TRBV5-1	CASSLALAGVITDTQYF	TGCGCCAGCAGCTTGGCCCTAGCGGGGGTTATAACAGATACGCAGTATTTT
NA	TRBD1	TRBJ1-1	TRBV18	CASSPGQGMNTEAFF	TGTGCCAGCTCACCCGGACAGGGGATGAACACTGAAGCTTTCTTT
NA	NA	TRBJ1-1	TRBV9	CASSVDMLRDTEAFF	TGTGCCAGCAGCGTAGATATGTTGAGGGACACTGAAGCTTTCTTT
few	NA	TRBJ2-1	TRBV12-3/TRBV12-4	CASNLRGLTEQFF	TGTGCCAGCAACCTACGTGGGCTTACGGAGCAGTTCTTC
NA	TRBD1	TRBJ1-1	TRBV5-1	CASTSGTANTEAFF	TGCGCCAGCACCTCCGGGACAGCAAACACTGAAGCTTTCTTT
NA	TRBD2	TRBJ2-1	TRBV6-5	CATAGTSGEYEQFF	TGTGCCACGGCCGGGACTAGCGGGGAATATGAGCAGTTCTTC
NA	TRBD1	TRBJ2-1	TRBV10-3	CAMTGTDYNEQFF	TGTGCCATGACCGGGACAGACTACAATGAGCAGTTCTTC
few	NA	TRBJ1-1	TRBV9	CASSPRQNTEAFF	TGTGCCAGCAGCCCTCGACAGAACACTGAAGCTTTCTTT
many	NA	TRBJ2-5	TRBV7-9	CASSFSGDHLAQYF	TGTGCCAGCAGCTTTTCAGGGGACCACCTGGCCCAGTACTTC
few	NA	TRBJ2-7	TRBV20-1	CSARTLLSEQYF	TGCAGTGCTAGGACCCTCTTGAGCGAGCAGTACTTC
NA	NA	TRBJ1-4	TRBV12-3/TRBV12-4	CASSTNTWEKLFF	TGTGCCAGCAGTACTAATACGTGGGAAAAACTGTTTTTT